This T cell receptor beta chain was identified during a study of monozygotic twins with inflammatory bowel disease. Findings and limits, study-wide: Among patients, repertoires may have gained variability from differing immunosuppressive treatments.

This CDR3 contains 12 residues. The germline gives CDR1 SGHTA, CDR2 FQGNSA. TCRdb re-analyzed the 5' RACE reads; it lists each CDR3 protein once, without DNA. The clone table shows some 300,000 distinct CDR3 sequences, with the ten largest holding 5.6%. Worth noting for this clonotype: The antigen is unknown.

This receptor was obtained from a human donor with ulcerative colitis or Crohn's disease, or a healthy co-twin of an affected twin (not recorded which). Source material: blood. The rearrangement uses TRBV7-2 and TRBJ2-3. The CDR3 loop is CASSSQSDTQYF. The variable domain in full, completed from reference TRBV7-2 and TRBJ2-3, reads GAGVSQSPSNKVTEKGKDVELRCDPISGHTALYWYRQSLGQGLEFLIYFQGNSAPDKSGLPSDRFSAERTGGSVSTLTIQRTQQEDSAVYLCASSSQSDTQYFGPGTRLTVL.